The rows below give T cell receptor beta chains drawn from one sample of a study of blood T cell repertoires in COVID-19. The method was immunoSEQ multiplex PCR; TCRdb's version includes in-frame clones alone and lacks a portion of them. The sample yields about 200,000 clones, 75% to 85% seen once. The sample comprised peripheral blood. All receptors derive from a human donor in a cohort sampled during active COVID-19. Both conserved end residues are part of each CDR3. The D gene is left open where the match is weak. Part of the rows lack a size; the others show once, few, many or a class for expanded clones.

TRBJ1-4 TRBV6-5 NA NA CASSYSTENEKLFF TGTGCCAGCAGTTACTCGACAGAAAATGAAAAACTGTTTTTT
TRBJ1-2 TRBV7-2 NA TRBD1 CASSRPGTGLYGYTF TGTGCCAGCAGCCGTCCCGGGACAGGCCTCTATGGCTACACCTTC
TRBJ2-2 TRBV5-1 NA NA CASSWEGLPGELFF TGCGCCAGCAGCTGGGAAGGACTCCCCGGGGAGCTGTTTTTT
TRBJ2-2 TRBV5-8 many TRBD2 CASSLGTSGRSGELFF TGTGCCAGCAGCCTAGGGACTAGCGGGAGAAGCGGGGAGCTGTTTTTT
TRBJ2-1 TRBV19 NA TRBD2 CASSIIDGGRADEQFF TGTGCCAGTAGTATTATTGACGGCGGGAGGGCCGATGAGCAGTTCTTC
TRBJ1-1 TRBV6-5 few NA CASPGVEAFF TGTGCCAGTCCAGGGGTAGAAGCTTTCTTT
TRBJ2-4 TRBV7-6 once TRBD2 CASSLGGRARNIQYF TGTGCCAGCAGCCTCGGGGGGAGGGCTCGAAACATTCAGTACTTC
TRBJ1-1 TRBV12-5 NA NA CASGFDSLTEAFF TGTGCTAGTGGTTTCGACAGTCTCACTGAAGCTTTCTTT
TRBJ1-1 TRBV28 few NA CASKSTEAFF TGTGCCAGCAAGAGCACTGAAGCTTTCTTT
TRBJ2-7 TRBV10-2 NA NA CASSESAGVVGEQYF TGCGCCAGCAGTGAGTCCGCAGGGGTTGTCGGCGAGCAGTACTTC
TRBJ2-2 TRBV10-3 NA TRBD2 CASLGLAGVNTGELFF TGTGCCAGCCTCGGACTAGCGGGAGTGAACACCGGGGAGCTGTTTTTT
TRBJ2-5 TRBV5-6 NA TRBD2 CASSWGGLAGPQETQYF TGTGCCAGCAGCTGGGGTGGACTAGCGGGTCCACAAGAGACCCAGTACTTC
TRBJ1-1 TRBV28 few TRBD1 CASSSRTGSHTEAFF TGTGCCAGCAGTTCCCGGACAGGGAGTCACACTGAAGCTTTCTTT
TRBJ1-1 TRBV28 NA NA CASIHRNTEAFF TGTGCCAGCATCCATAGGAACACTGAAGCTTTCTTT
TRBJ2-7 TRBV7-9 NA NA CASSPTTPGAYEQYF TGTGCCAGCAGCCCGACCACCCCGGGGGCCTACGAGCAGTACTTC
TRBJ1-6 TRBV6-6 NA TRBD1 CASSPGTASSYNSPLHF TGTGCCAGCAGTCCAGGGACAGCAAGCTCCTATAATTCACCCCTCCACTTT
TRBJ2-5 TRBV5-1 once NA CASSLNLGSRETQYF TGCGCCAGCAGCTTGAATTTGGGCAGCAGAGAGACCCAGTACTTC
TRBJ1-4 TRBV28 NA NA CASTMLGATNEKLFF TGTGCCAGCACCATGCTAGGGGCAACTAATGAAAAACTGTTTTTT
TRBJ1-5 TRBV30 NA NA CAWNSYSNQPQHF TGTGCCTGGAACAGCTATAGCAATCAGCCCCAGCATTTT
TRBJ2-2 TRBV27 NA TRBD2 CASSPTSGRGTTGELFF TGTGCCAGCAGTCCGACTAGCGGGAGGGGGACCACCGGGGAGCTGTTTTTT
TRBJ2-5 TRBV9 NA NA CASSPQDAIALKTQYF TGTGCCAGCAGCCCCCAGGATGCCATCGCTCTGAAGACCCAGTACTTC
TRBJ2-5 TRBV14 NA TRBD2 CASSQDPGTSGSMVTQYF TGTGCCAGCAGCCAAGATCCCGGGACTAGCGGGAGTATGGTGACCCAGTACTTC
TRBJ2-1 TRBV7-8 NA TRBD2 CASSPGGSYNEQFF TGTGCCAGCAGCCCGGGAGGGTCCTACAATGAGCAGTTCTTC
TRBJ1-1 TRBV14 NA NA CASSQAGLNTEAFF TGTGCCAGCAGCCAAGCAGGGCTGAACACTGAAGCTTTCTTT
TRBJ2-5 TRBV5-6 NA NA CASSPKGGGRETQYF TGTGCCAGCAGCCCAAAGGGAGGGGGTCGAGAGACCCAGTACTTC
TRBJ1-6 TRBV2 NA NA CASSEGGRTNSPLHF TGTGCCAGCAGTGAAGGAGGGCGCACGAATTCACCCCTCCACTTT
TRBJ2-7 TRBV10-3 NA TRBD2 CATRVTGTSYEQYF TGTGCCACCCGGGTAACCGGGACTAGCTACGAGCAGTACTTC
TRBJ2-7 TRBV19 NA TRBD2 CASSRTSGPYEQYF TGTGCCAGTAGTAGGACTAGCGGACCCTACGAGCAGTACTTC
TRBJ2-7 TRBV18 NA TRBD1 CASSPTGTGKYEQYF TGTGCCAGCTCACCCACCGGGACAGGGAAATACGAGCAGTACTTC
TRBJ1-5 TRBV28 NA TRBD1 CASSPPGYRGSNQPQHF TGTGCCAGCAGTCCCCCGGGATACAGGGGGAGCAATCAGCCCCAGCATTTT
TRBJ2-1 TRBV18 NA TRBD2 CASSPFSLAGSYNEQFF TGTGCCAGCTCACCATTCTCCTTAGCGGGATCCTACAATGAGCAGTTCTTC
TRBJ2-3 TRBV4-2 NA TRBD2 CASSAATSGSGTQYF TGTGCCAGCAGCGCGGCGACTAGCGGGAGCGGTACGCAGTATTTT
TRBJ1-2 TRBV6-5 NA TRBD1 CASSYSNRGIGYTF TGTGCCAGCAGTTACTCGAACAGGGGGATTGGCTACACCTTC
TRBJ1-5 TRBV5-6 NA NA CASSQLDRSNQPQHF TGTGCCAGCAGCCAGCTAGACAGAAGCAATCAGCCCCAGCATTTT
TRBJ2-1 TRBV2 NA TRBD1 CANHSGTVSLSSYNEQFF TGTGCCAACCATTCCGGGACAGTCAGTTTAAGCTCCTACAATGAGCAGTTCTTC
TRBJ2-7 TRBV5-1 NA TRBD2 CASSSQSGNDEQYF TGCGCCAGCAGCTCCCAAAGCGGGAACGACGAGCAGTACTTC
TRBJ1-2 TRBV28 NA NA CASNPGGGFHGYTF TGTGCCAGCAACCCCGGGGGGGGGTTCCATGGCTACACCTTC
TRBJ2-7 TRBV28 NA NA CASSGTLIIYEQYF TGTGCCAGCAGCGGGACTTTAATTATCTACGAGCAGTACTTC
TRBJ2-2 TRBV7-9 NA TRBD2 CASRPRLAGAGYTGELFF TGTGCCAGCAGACCTCGACTAGCGGGAGCGGGATACACCGGGGAGCTGTTTTTT
TRBJ1-2 TRBV5-1 NA NA CASSLGQGGYGYTF TGCGCCAGCAGCTTGGGCCAGGGTGGCTATGGCTACACCTTC
TRBJ2-1 TRBV30 NA NA CAWLLPRGEQFF TGTGCCTGGCTCCTACCGCGGGGCGAGCAGTTCTTC
TRBJ2-1 TRBV6-5 few TRBD2 CASRWTSGRANEQFF TGTGCCAGCAGGTGGACTAGCGGGAGGGCCAATGAGCAGTTCTTC
TRBJ2-7 TRBV19 NA TRBD1 CASSFPGQGLYEQYF TGTGCCAGTAGTTTCCCGGGACAGGGGTTGTACGAGCAGTACTTC
TRBJ2-1 TRBV10-2 NA TRBD2 CASSESTTSGNNEQFF TGCGCCAGCAGTGAGTCTACCACTAGCGGAAACAATGAGCAGTTCTTC
TRBJ1-5 TRBV6-6 few NA CASSTTTEGSTQPQHF TGTGCCAGCAGCACGACGACGGAGGGATCCACCCAGCCCCAGCATTTT
TRBJ1-4 TRBV5-1 once NA CASSLAFGLEKLFF TGCGCCAGCAGCTTGGCCTTCGGACTTGAAAAACTGTTTTTT
TRBJ2-2 TRBV7-2 NA TRBD2 CASTNLSSGRGITGELFF TGTGCCAGCACCAACCTATCTAGCGGGAGGGGGATCACCGGGGAGCTGTTTTTT
TRBJ2-3 TRBV4-2 NA TRBD1 CASSQEAGQGGDTQYF TGTGCCAGCAGCCAGGAAGCCGGACAGGGGGGAGATACGCAGTATTTT
TRBJ2-5 TRBV4-1 NA NA CASSQGRAVIQETQYF TGCGCCAGCAGCCAAGGTCGCGCGGTGATACAAGAGACCCAGTACTTC
TRBJ2-1 TRBV5-4 NA TRBD2 CASSDERESSYNEQFF TGTGCCAGCAGCGACGAGCGGGAGAGCTCCTACAATGAGCAGTTCTTC
TRBJ2-1 TRBV7-2 NA TRBD2 CASSFTGLAGGEEQFF TGTGCCAGCAGCTTCACGGGACTAGCGGGAGGTGAGGAGCAGTTCTTC
TRBJ1-5 TRBV18 NA TRBD1 CASSPQGAGQPQHF TGTGCCAGCTCACCACAGGGGGCGGGTCAGCCCCAGCATTTT
TRBJ2-7 TRBV11-2 once TRBD1 CASSLRQGADEQYF TGTGCCAGCAGCTTGAGACAGGGGGCGGACGAGCAGTACTTC
TRBJ1-5 TRBV7-2 NA NA CASSLGGRVQPQHF TGTGCCAGCAGCTTAGGGGGCAGGGTTCAGCCCCAGCATTTT